This T cell receptor beta chain appears in the sequencing data of a study of shared clonotypes between healthy human individuals. Sorted-subset replicate PCRs used approximately 200 ng of genomic DNA. This amount corresponded to about 30,000 T cell genomes. Some clones are missing from TCRdb's copy, which holds only in-frame ones; the method was immunoSEQ multiplex PCR. The sample lists about 2.4 million clones, roughly 93% occurring once. The junction had 5 bases not matched to a gene; V was cut back by 2 bases and J by 5 bases. The CDR3 runs 15 residues. Germline CDR1 is LNHDA and CDR2 is SQIVND (reference sequence). CD4+ cells underwent separation, giving CD45RA+ naive and CD45RA-negative memory subsets.

The sequencing sample was made of naive CD4+ T cells from PBMCs. Specified subset: CD45RA+ positively selected. This receptor was identified in a man between 18 and 35 years old in good health. Some clones in this sample may be carry-over from other donors' samples. V and J are TRBV19 and TRBJ2-2; 7 nucleotides agree with TRBD1. CDR3 sequence reads: CASSISQGVTGELFF. In DNA, the CDR3 is TGTGCCAGTAGTATATCGCAGGGGGTGACCGGGGAGCTGTTTTTT. Drawing the rest from reference TRBV19 and TRBJ2-2, the complete variable domain is DGGITQSPKYLFRKEGQNVTLSCEQNLNHDAMYWYRQDPGQGLRLIYYSQIVNDFQKGDIAEGYSVSREKKESFPLTVTSAQKNPTAFYLCASSISQGVTGELFFGEGSRLTVL.